One sample yielded the 19 T cell receptor beta chains listed below, sequenced in a study of cytomegalovirus exposure and HLA in healthy donors. In the PCR, 60 Vbeta and 13 Jbeta primers were used. Some clones are missing from TCRdb's copy, which holds only in-frame ones; the method was immunoSEQ multiplex PCR. The sample consists of more than 150,000 clones, 84% of them appearing once. The specimen was PBMCs. Every receptor here comes from a girl aged 2-15 years in good health and CMV-seropositive.

A single count supports this clone. The chain is built from TRBV7-2 and TRBJ2-3; D is perhaps TRBD2 (6 bases). Trimming shortened V by 8 bases and J by 3 bases, and 15 bases separated the two germline ends. CDR3 length equals 14 residues. Germline CDR1 and CDR2: SGHTA and FQGNSA. CDR3 sequence (DNA): TGTGCCAGCCAGGGTCGCGGGAAGACAGATACGCAGTATTTT. Translated, it gives CASQGRGKTDTQYF.

V gene TRBV5-1 combines with J gene TRBJ1-2; 7 positions match TRBD1. The CDR3 length is 15 residues. Germline-derived CDR1 and CDR2 are SGHRS and YFSETQ. V lost 4 bases to trimming and J lost 2 bases; unmatched junction nucleotides: 8. CDR3 nucleotide sequence: TGCGCCAGCAGCGTCCGGGACAGACAAAACTATGGCTACACCTTC. It codes for CASSVRDRQNYGYTF.

In its sample, this clone was seen once. The CDR3 nucleotides are TGTGCCAGCAGTGAAAGAGCGCCCTACGAGCAGTACTTC. Translated, it gives CASSERAPYEQYF. This chain joins TRBV6-1 and TRBJ2-7; no clear D gene. Germline V CDR1 and CDR2: MNHNS, SASEGT. The CDR3 totals 13 residues. V lost 2 bases to trimming and J lost 2 bases, with 7 bases between them.

The sample holds one count of this clone. This rearrangement joins TRBV5-6 to TRBJ2-3, with 11 positions matching TRBD2. Per the germline V gene, CDR1 is SGHDT and CDR2 is YYEEEE. J lost 7 bases, V lost 4 bases, and 8 bases had no gene match. The CDR3 is 15 residues long. The CDR3 spells CASSSSGGAANTQYF. CDR3 coding DNA: TGTGCCAGCAGCAGTAGCGGGGGGGCCGCGAATACGCAGTATTTT.

J is TRBJ1-1 and V is TRBV10-3; 8 bases fit TRBD1. Germline CDR1 is ENHRY and CDR2 is SYGVKD. This CDR3 has 14 amino acids. V trimming: 7 bases; J trimming: 4 bases; junction bases outside the gene matches: 8. CDR3: CAITMDRAFTEAFF. Here the CDR3 DNA reads TGTGCCATCACTATGGACAGGGCTTTCACTGAAGCTTTCTTT.

The chain is built from TRBV6-1 and TRBJ1-5; 7 bases match TRBD1. Germline loops: CDR1 MNHNS, CDR2 SASEGT. The CDR3 loop spans 15 amino acids. Losses at the gene ends were 3 bases for V and 6 bases for J; bases not matched to a gene: 8. CDR3 sequence (DNA): TGTGCCAGCAGTGATATACACAGGGGCGGTCAGCCCCAGCATTTT. It specifies CASSDIHRGGQPQHF.

The chain uses TRBV18 and TRBJ1-2; possibly TRBD1 for D (6 bases). The CDR3 loop spans 17 amino acids. The germline gives CDR1 KGHSH, CDR2 LQKENI. V was clipped by 2 bases and J by 0 bases, with 16 bases between them. DNA for the CDR3: TGTGCCAGCTCACCAAAATCGGACAGTTTAGCTAACTATGGCTACACCTTC. Protein sequence: CASSPKSDSLANYGYTF.

This clone showed up just a few times. The V and J genes are TRBV6-1 and TRBJ1-1; a weak D match, TRBD1 (5 bases). Germline values: CDR1 MNHNS, CDR2 SASEGT. The CDR3 runs to 13 residues. V lost 1 base, J lost 5 bases, and 8 bases lay in between. The CDR3: CASSEGGSTEAFF. The CDR3 DNA is TGTGCCAGCAGTGAAGGGGGCTCGACTGAAGCTTTCTTT.

The chain is built from TRBV15 and TRBJ2-1; the D is unclear. Trimming removed 5 bases from V and 0 bases from J, with 11 bases in between. Germline CDR1 is LNHNV and CDR2 is YYDKDF (reference sequence). The CDR3 runs to 15 residues. CDR3 coding DNA: TGTGCCACCAGCCATGACTCAAGCTCCTACAATGAGCAGTTCTTC. Protein sequence: CATSHDSSSYNEQFF.

This clone was seen more than once but under ten times. This sequence joins TRBV6-6 and TRBJ1-2; the match to TRBD1 covers 7 bases. V gave up 4 bases and J gave up 8 bases; unmatched junction bases: 10. Germline-derived CDR1 and CDR2 are MNHNY and SVGAGI (reference sequence). CDR3 length: 14 residues. CDR3 nucleotide sequence: TGTGCCAGCAGTTCCTACAGGGGAAAGTACGGCTACACCTTC. Translation gives CASSSYRGKYGYTF.

This clone was detected only a few times. The V gene is TRBV2, the J gene TRBJ1-2, with 8 bases that match TRBD1. Trimming cost V 7 bases and J 4 bases; bases outside gene matches: 11. Germline loops: CDR1 SNHLY, CDR2 FYNNEI. This CDR3 contains 15 residues. The CDR3 nucleotides read TGTGCCAGCACAGAGGATACAGGGGGATTCTATGGCTACACCTTC. It is translated as CASTEDTGGFYGYTF. The whole variable domain, remainder taken from reference TRBV2 and TRBJ1-2, is EPEVTQTPSHQVTQMGQEVILRCVPISNHLYFYWYRQILGQKVEFLVSFYNNEISEKSEIFDDQFSVERPDGSNFTLKIRSTKLEDSAMYFCASTEDTGGFYGYTFGSGTRLTVV.

The J gene is TRBJ2-5, the V gene TRBV5-4; possible D gene TRBD1, 6 bases. The CDR3 is 14 residues long. Germline CDR1 SGHNT, CDR2 YYREEE (reference sequence). V was clipped by 1 base and J by 2 bases, with 9 bases between them. DNA for the CDR3: TGTGCCAGCAGCTTGAAGGACAGACAAGAGACCCAGTACTTC. As protein: CASSLKDRQETQYF.

V gene TRBV29-1 combines with J gene TRBJ1-2, with D possibly being TRBD1 (6 bases). V lost 6 bases and J lost 6, with 20 bases in between. The length of the CDR3 is 14 residues. Germline CDR1 reads SQVTM; CDR2 reads ANQGSEA. The chain's CDR3 is CSVGGTPPTNGYTF. In DNA, the CDR3 is TGCAGCGTGGGGGGGACACCTCCGACTAATGGCTACACCTTC.

This chain connects TRBV6-5 to TRBJ2-5; TRBD2 matches at 15 bases. The CDR3 spans 14 residues. The J segment lost 11 bases and the V segment lost 6 bases, leaving 7 bases of the junction unmatched. Germline V lookup: CDR1 MNHEY, CDR2 SVGAGI. The CDR3 region is CASRGLAGGPGQYF. CDR3 coding DNA: TGTGCCAGCAGAGGACTAGCGGGAGGGCCGGGACAGTACTTC.

The chain recombines TRBV27 with TRBJ2-1; 10 bases are a match to TRBD2. CDR1 and CDR2 from the germline V gene are MNHEY and SMNVEV (reference sequence). The CDR3 loop spans 15 amino acids. The ends lost 2 bases at V and 5 bases at J; junction bases unmatched: 3. Here the CDR3 reads CASSLRLAGDNEQFF. The DNA of the CDR3 is TGTGCCAGCAGTTTAAGGCTAGCGGGAGACAATGAGCAGTTCTTC.

This chain joins TRBV5-1 and TRBJ1-4, with D maybe TRBD1 (5 bases). V lost 5 bases and J 2 bases, leaving 13 bases between the germline ends. The CDR3 runs to 15 residues. From germline, CDR1 is SGHRS and CDR2 YFSETQ. The CDR3: CASSFGGSTNEKLFF. The CDR3 nucleotides are TGCGCCAGCAGTTTTGGGGGGTCGACTAATGAAAAACTGTTTTTT. Full variable domain (missing parts from reference TRBV5-1 and TRBJ1-4): KAGVTQTPRYLIKTRGQQVTLSCSPISGHRSVSWYQQTPGQGLQFLFEYFSETQRNKGNFPGRFSGRQFSNSRSEMNVSTLELGDSALYLCASSFGGSTNEKLFFGSGTQLSVL.

The V gene is TRBV2, the J gene TRBJ2-3; D possibly corresponds to TRBD2 (5 bases). The V gene's germline CDR1 is SNHLY and CDR2 FYNNEI. V gave up 4 bases and J gave up 11 bases, with 13 bases separating them. This CDR3 is built from 12 residues. The chain's CDR3 is CASSGGNPRQYF. The CDR3 DNA reads as TGTGCCAGCAGTGGAGGGAACCCTAGGCAGTATTTT.

The chain combines TRBV15 with TRBJ1-1; maybe TRBD1 (6 bases). This CDR3 contains 15 residues. Germline assignment: CDR1 LNHNV and CDR2 YYDKDF (reference sequence). Trimming shortened V by 0 bases and J by 4 bases, and 12 bases separated the two germline ends. CDR3 sequence reads: CATSRDGKGGTEAFF. The DNA of the CDR3 is TGTGCCACCAGCAGAGACGGAAAAGGGGGCACTGAAGCTTTCTTT.

V is TRBV7-2 and J is TRBJ2-1, with TRBD2 identical over 15 bases. J was trimmed by 7 bases and V by 6 bases; bases with no gene match: 7. In germline, CDR1 is SGHTA, CDR2 FQGNSA. The CDR3 totals 16 residues. In nucleotides, the CDR3 is TGTGCCAGCAGACAACCGGGACTAGCGGGAGGAAATGAGCAGTTCTTC. Translation gives CASRQPGLAGGNEQFF.